This record concerns one T cell receptor (beta chain) sequence. The CDR3 runs 12 residues. Germline V CDR1 and CDR2: LGHNT, FRNRAP. Trimming shortened V by 5 bases and J by 8 bases, and 12 bases separated the two germline ends. The sample originates from a study of blood T cell repertoires in COVID-19. Background on the study: The cDNA or gDNA used as material had been derived from T cells, B-cell-depleted T cells, or PBMCs.

How the authors handled the data: Amplification of reference gene primers provided the estimated nucleated cell counts. Only in-frame clones appear in the TCRdb table, and some are missing; sequencing was by immunoSEQ multiplex PCR. The V and J calls and the clone size are those of that table, but D and trimming were determined from the DNA. This table has fewer than 500,000 clones, about nine tenths appearing once. Participant ages covered about 18 to 95 years across some 25 US areas. Before being deemed recovered, Cohort 3 donors had two negative PCRs, clearance, or symptom resolution. Sequencing was carried out using PBMCs or T cells enriched from blood (not recorded which). The TCR originated in a woman in her late teens or twenties who had recovered from COVID-19. The rearrangement joins TRBV12-5 to TRBJ1-1; D unresolved. DNA of the CDR3: TGTGCTAGTGGTGATGTTTTTACAGAAGCTTTCTTT. Translating it yields CASGDVFTEAFF.